The next 15 T cell receptor beta chains were all read from a single sample in a study of T cells in Graves' hyperthyroidism and ophthalmopathy. RNA transcripts yielded amplified TCR beta CDR3 regions. In the first-round RT-PCR of the TCR CDR3, the HTBI primer set was used. A single record per CDR3 protein comes from TCRdb applying MiXCR to the multiplex PCR reads. In the table there are around 450,000 distinct CDR3 sequences, approximately 14% of which are singletons. Sample: blood. These receptors came from a woman between 18 and 30 years old with Graves' hyperthyroidism.

The sample holds many counts of this clonotype. The J gene is TRBJ1-2, the V gene TRBV27, with TRBD1 matching over 7 bases. The CDR3 totals 13 residues. The ends lost 3 bases at V and 4 bases at J; junction bases unmatched: 2. Germline values: CDR1 MNHEY, CDR2 SMNVEV (reference sequence). CDR3 loop: CASSFRDSYGYTF. CDR3 DNA sequence: TGTGCCAGCAGTTTCCGGGACAGCTATGGCTACACCTTC.

This clonotype was picked up many times. The chain uses TRBV24-1 and TRBJ2-2; tentative D call: TRBD1 (5 bases). Trimming removed 3 bases at V and 3 bases at J, with 10 bases between. CDR1 and CDR2 from the germline V gene are KGHDR and SFDVKD. The CDR3 spans 15 residues. This CDR3 is CATSDLDRDTGELFF. In DNA form, the CDR3 reads TGTGCCACCAGTGATCTTGACAGAGACACCGGGGAGCTGTTTTTT.

This clonotype has a count of ten or more. The gene calls are TRBV9 and TRBJ2-3; D remains unclear. The CDR3 extends over 14 amino acids. Looked up from germline, CDR1 is SGDLS and CDR2 is YYNGEE. Trimming shortened V by 3 bases and J by 2 bases, and 10 bases separated the two germline ends. This CDR3 is CASSGTGFTDTQYF. CDR3 sequence (DNA): TGTGCCAGCAGCGGGACCGGCTTCACAGATACGCAGTATTTT. The complete variable domain, with remaining parts taken from reference TRBV9 and TRBJ2-3, reads DSGVTQTPKHLITATGQRVTLRCSPRSGDLSVYWYQQSLDQGLQFLIQYYNGEERAKGNILERFSAQQFPDLHSELNLSSLELGDSALYFCASSGTGFTDTQYFGPGTRLTVL.

The table lists this clonotype with many counts. The chain uses TRBV12-3 or TRBV12-4 and TRBJ1-4; D not certain. The CDR3 totals 12 residues. Trimming stripped 5 bases from V and 11 bases from J, with 12 bases between. The CDR3 protein is CASSPDAGKLFF. The CDR3 DNA sequence: TGTGCCAGCAGTCCCGACGCGGGGAAACTGTTTTTT.

This clonotype occurred many times. The chain uses TRBV2 and TRBJ2-5; the match to TRBD2 covers 7 bases. V was clipped by 8 bases and J by 1 base; unmatched bases: 7. Germline V CDR1 and CDR2: SNHLY, FYNNEI. The CDR3 is 14 residues long. CDR3 amino acids: CASRTRGAQETQYF. The CDR3 DNA reads TGTGCCAGCCGGACTAGAGGGGCCCAAGAGACCCAGTACTTC.

In this sample, this clonotype turned up a few times. This chain uses TRBV29-1 with TRBJ2-5; the D call may be TRBD1 or TRBD2 (5 bases each). The CDR3 spans 13 residues. Germline V lookup: CDR1 SQVTM, CDR2 ANQGSEA. Trimming left V 3 bases short and J 2 bases short, with 10 bases between. CDR3 DNA: TGCAGCGTTGACAGGGAGAGGCAAGAGACCCAGTACTTC. Amino acids: CSVDRERQETQYF.

This clonotype has ten or more counts. The J gene is TRBJ2-5, the V gene TRBV24-1, with a tentative D call TRBD2 (6 bases). The CDR3 loop spans 16 amino acids. The germline V gene has CDR1 KGHDR and CDR2 SFDVKD. The V and J ends lost 0 bases and 1 base respectively, with 11 bases between them. The CDR3 bases are TGTGCCACCAGTGATTTGCGCGGGACCGGCCAAGAGACCCAGTACTTC. Protein: CATSDLRGTGQETQYF.

This clonotype was picked up many times. The chain joins TRBV6-1 to TRBJ2-3; 9 bases agree with TRBD1. There are 15 residues in the CDR3. Trimming at V came to 7 bases and at J to 2 bases, leaving 7 bases not matched to a gene. Germline CDR1 MNHNS, CDR2 SASEGT. The CDR3 spells CASNKRDRDTDTQYF. CDR3 bases: TGTGCCAGCAACAAACGGGACAGGGACACAGATACGCAGTATTTT.

Many counts were recorded for this clonotype. The J gene is TRBJ2-7, the V gene TRBV5-1; 11 nucleotides agree with TRBD2. Germline V lookup: CDR1 SGHRS, CDR2 YFSETQ. Germline trimming cut 3 bases from V and 2 bases from J; bases unmatched to any gene: 7. This CDR3 has 16 amino acids. The DNA of the CDR3 is TGCGCCAGCAGCTGGAAAATAGCGGGAGGGCCCTACGAGCAGTACTTC. This sequence encodes CASSWKIAGGPYEQYF. Using reference TRBV5-1 and TRBJ2-7 for the parts outside the CDR3, the full variable domain is KAGVTQTPRYLIKTRGQQVTLSCSPISGHRSVSWYQQTPGQGLQFLFEYFSETQRNKGNFPGRFSGRQFSNSRSEMNVSTLELGDSALYLCASSWKIAGGPYEQYFGPGTRLTVT.

As for this clonotype: One end of the junction fails to match germline, which may point to a read error. The chain carries TRBV5-1 and TRBJ2-1; no clear D. Germline CDR1 and CDR2: SGHRS and YFSETQ. The CDR3 spans 15 residues. CDR3 residues: CASSLDGSSYNERFF. The CDR3 DNA reads as TGCGCCAGCAGCTTGGACGGTAGCTCCTACAATGAGCGGTTCTTC.

This clonotype was observed a few times. The chain couples TRBV20-1 to TRBJ2-5, with 8 bases matching TRBD2. The CDR3 contains 15 residues. Germline CDR1 reads DFQATT; CDR2 reads SNEGSKA (reference sequence). V dropped 6 bases and J dropped 5; count of bases not matched to a gene: 14. CDR3 DNA: TGCAGTGCGCTGAAAATCTGGACTAGCCCCGAGACCCAGTACTTC. This translates into CSALKIWTSPETQYF.

This clonotype was observed many times. The V gene is TRBV5-1, the J gene TRBJ1-2, with D perhaps matching TRBD1 (6 bases). Germline lookup yields CDR1 SGHRS and CDR2 YFSETQ. The CDR3 sequence is 15 residues long. V was trimmed by 4 bases and J by 4 bases, leaving 17 bases between them. CDR3 DNA sequence: TGCGCCAGCAGCGTCCGGGACAAGGGGAGCTATGGCTACACCTTC. This translates into CASSVRDKGSYGYTF.

This chain links TRBV9 with TRBJ1-4; 9 positions agree with TRBD1. After removal of 4 bases from V and 9 bases from J, the junction contained 10 bases not matched to a gene. The CDR3 loop spans 15 amino acids. Germline lookup yields CDR1 SGDLS and CDR2 YYNGEE. In DNA, the CDR3 is TGTGCCAGCAGCTTAGCCGGGACAGGGTCCCAAAAACTGTTTTTT. Translating it yields CASSLAGTGSQKLFF.

In this sample, this clonotype turned up many times. The chain recombines TRBV15 with TRBJ2-7; a weak D match, TRBD2 (6 bases). V was trimmed by 1 base and J by 4 bases, leaving 14 bases between them. CDR3 length equals 15 residues. CDR1 and CDR2 (germline): LNHNV, YYDKDF (reference sequence). CDR3 coding DNA: TGTGCCACCAGCAGAGCCCGGGACTCCCTGTACGAGCAGTACTTC. Translation gives CATSRARDSLYEQYF.

The chain carries TRBV9 and TRBJ2-1; TRBD1 aligns across 9 bases. Germline assignment: CDR1 SGDLS and CDR2 YYNGEE. The V segment lost 3 bases and the J segment 8 bases; nucleotides outside the gene matches: 0. The CDR3 loop spans 12 amino acids. The CDR3 loop reads CASSDRGHEQFF. CDR3 bases: TGTGCCAGCAGCGACAGGGGGCATGAGCAGTTCTTC.